This paragraph covers one T cell receptor beta chain sequence. This entry belongs to a study of blood T cell repertoires in COVID-19. About the research overall: The United States, Italy and Spain supplied acute and convalescent COVID-19 samples. T cells, B-cell-depleted T cells, or PBMCs provided the cDNA or gDNA that served as material.

Seattle-derived patients entered the study during active infection and were followed longitudinally. Measured with immunoSEQ multiplex PCR; TCRdb has only the in-frame clones, and not every one. The table has about 150,000 clones, approximately 86% seen once. In germline, CDR1 is SEHNR, CDR2 FQNEAQ (reference sequence). The CDR3 is 12 amino acids. The trim removed 8 bases at V and 2 bases at J, leaving 1 base unmatched. The receptor was derived from a man in his sixties with COVID-19, enrolled during active disease. This chain links TRBV7-9 with TRBJ1-1, with 8 bases matching TRBD1. The sample was peripheral blood. CDR3 coding DNA: TGTGCCAGCGGACAGGGAAACACTGAAGCTTTCTTT. The encoded protein is CASGQGNTEAFF.